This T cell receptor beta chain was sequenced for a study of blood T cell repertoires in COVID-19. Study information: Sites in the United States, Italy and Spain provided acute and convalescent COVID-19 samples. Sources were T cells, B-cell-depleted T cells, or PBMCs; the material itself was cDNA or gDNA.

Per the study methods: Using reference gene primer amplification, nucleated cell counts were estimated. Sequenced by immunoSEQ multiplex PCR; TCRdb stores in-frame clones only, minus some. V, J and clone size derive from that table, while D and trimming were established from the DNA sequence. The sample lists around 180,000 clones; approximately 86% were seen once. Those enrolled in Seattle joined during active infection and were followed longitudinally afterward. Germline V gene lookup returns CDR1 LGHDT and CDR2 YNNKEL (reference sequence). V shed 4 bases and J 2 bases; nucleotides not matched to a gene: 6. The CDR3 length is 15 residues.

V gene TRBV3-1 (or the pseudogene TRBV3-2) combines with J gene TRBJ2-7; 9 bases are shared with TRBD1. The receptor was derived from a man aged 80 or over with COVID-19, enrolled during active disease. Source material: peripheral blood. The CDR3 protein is CASSPGQGIPYEQYF. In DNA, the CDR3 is TGTGCCAGCAGCCCGGGACAGGGAATCCCCTACGAGCAGTACTTC.